What follows are 3 T cell receptor beta chains derived from one specimen sequenced in a study of CD8 T cells in Susac syndrome. With random hexamers, reverse transcription was performed on about 0.5 to 1 ug of RNA. Each CDR3 protein gets one entry after TCRdb re-called the immunoSEQ multiplex PCR reads with MiXCR. Of about 130,000 distinct CDR3 sequences detected, nearly 95% appear once; the ten largest clones hold roughly 0.11%. The material sequenced was CD4+ T cells from PBMCs. The receptors derive from a human donor in good health.

This clonotype occurred a few times. The chain employs TRBV28 and TRBJ2-7; the D is unclear. This CDR3 comprises 12 residues. Germline-derived CDR1 and CDR2 are MDHEN and SYDVKM. Trimming removed 3 bases from V and 0 bases from J, with 3 bases in between. The CDR3 region has the DNA TGTGCCAGCAGTTTGTTCTCCTACGAGCAGTACTTC. Translation: CASSLFSYEQYF. Variable domain in full (rest from reference TRBV28 and TRBJ2-7): DVKVTQSSRYLVKRTGEKVFLECVQDMDHENMFWYRQDPGLGLRLIYFSYDVKMKEKGDIPEGYSVSREKKERFSLILESASTNQTSMYLCASSLFSYEQYFGPGTRLTVT.

The CDR3 loop reads CASSFEGIYGYTF. The CDR3 region has the DNA TGTGCCAGCAGCTTCGAAGGAATTTACGGCTACACCTTC. The J gene is TRBJ1-2, the V gene TRBV5-6, with unresolved D. The germline V gene has CDR1 SGHDT and CDR2 YYEEEE. Trimming removed 2 bases from V and 8 bases from J, with 13 bases in between. The CDR3 runs 13 residues.

CDR3 sequence (DNA): TGTGCCAGCAGTGCTCCGGGACAGATTGGCGGGGAGCTGTTTTTT. Translating it yields CASSAPGQIGGELFF. The chain links TRBV6-1 to TRBJ2-2; 7 nucleotides line up with TRBD1. The germline gives CDR1 MNHNS, CDR2 SASEGT. This CDR3 comprises 15 residues. V lost 4 bases to trimming and J lost 7 bases; unmatched junction nucleotides: 9.